The 21 T cell receptor beta chains in this list originate from one sample, sequenced in a study of cytomegalovirus exposure and HLA in healthy donors. The protocol was immunoSEQ multiplex PCR, while the TCRdb copy is restricted to in-frame clones and leaves out a portion. The sample lists around 86,000 clones, 93% occurring once. Sequencing was performed on PBMCs. Receptors were obtained from a woman between 25 and 40 years old in good health and CMV-seropositive.

V usage is TRBV14 and J usage is TRBJ2-7, with 14 bases identical to TRBD2. Germline CDR1 and CDR2: SGHDN and FVKESK. The V gene end was trimmed by 4 bases and the J gene end by 3 bases; junction bases not matched to a gene: 5. This CDR3 contains 16 residues. The DNA of the CDR3 is TGTGCCAGCAGCCCGGGACTAGCGGGAGAGTTCTACGAGCAGTACTTC. Its translation is CASSPGLAGEFYEQYF.

The chain recombines TRBV27 with TRBJ2-5; TRBD2 agrees at 14 bases. This CDR3 is built from 15 residues. Looked up from germline, CDR1 is MNHEY and CDR2 is SMNVEV (reference sequence). The trim removed 6 bases at V and 4 bases at J, leaving 4 bases unmatched. The CDR3 spells CASRTSGRGGETQYF. The DNA of the CDR3 is TGTGCCAGCAGGACTAGCGGGAGGGGTGGAGAGACCCAGTACTTC.

The rearrangement joins TRBV27 to TRBJ1-1, with 7 bases fitting TRBD1. With V trimmed by 4 bases and J by 1 base, 6 bases remained unmatched. The CDR3 has 15 residues. Germline CDR1 and CDR2: MNHEY and SMNVEV (reference sequence). The CDR3 sequence: CASSYAGGSNTEAFF. CDR3 bases: TGTGCCAGCAGTTACGCAGGGGGATCGAACACTGAAGCTTTCTTT.

This sequence joins TRBV7-2 and TRBJ2-3; 10 bases align to TRBD2. V lost 3 bases to trimming and J lost 2 bases; unmatched junction nucleotides: 8. Germline V CDR1 and CDR2: SGHTA, FQGNSA. The CDR3 length is 17 residues. CDR3 DNA: TGTGCCAGCAGCTTGGACGGTAGCGGGAGGACCACAGATACGCAGTATTTT. Its translation is CASSLDGSGRTTDTQYF.

The rearrangement uses TRBV19 and TRBJ1-1; possible D gene TRBD1, 6 bases. The CDR3 is 14 amino acids. Germline CDR1 and CDR2: LNHDA and SQIVND (reference sequence). V was cut by 5 bases and J by 2 bases, with 12 bases left in between. For the CDR3, the DNA is TGTGCCAGTAGTCGGGGGGCGCCTAACACTGAAGCTTTCTTT. Translated: CASSRGAPNTEAFF.

Note on this clone: The same CDR3 can be traced to other DNA sequences in this sample. The CDR3 region is CASSMSGQETQYF. As DNA, the CDR3 is TGTGCCAGTAGTATGAGCGGACAGGAGACCCAGTACTTC. The chain has TRBV19 and TRBJ2-5; D is possibly TRBD1 (6 bases). The V gene lost 3 bases and the J gene lost 5 bases, with 10 bases spanning the gap. CDR3 size: 13 residues. CDR1 and CDR2 (germline): LNHDA, SQIVND (reference sequence).

Only one count was recorded for this clone. This chain links TRBV30 with TRBJ1-5; 9 nucleotides align to TRBD1. The CDR3 contains 14 residues. Germline V lookup: CDR1 GTSNPN, CDR2 SVGIG (reference sequence). After removal of 1 base from V and 5 bases from J, the junction contained 3 bases not matched to a gene. Here the CDR3 DNA reads TGTGCCTGGAGTGGGGGGGACAGGGATCAGCCCCAGCATTTT. This encodes CAWSGGDRDQPQHF. Looking up the rest from reference TRBV30 and TRBJ1-5 gives the full variable domain: SQTIHQWPATLVQPVGSPLSLECTVEGTSNPNLYWYRQAAGRGLQLLFYSVGIGQISSEVPQNLSASRPQDRQFILSSKKLLLSDSGFYLCAWSGGDRDQPQHFGDGTRLSIL.

The chain carries TRBV7-8 and TRBJ2-3, with TRBD2 as a possible D gene (6 bases). Germline CDR1 SGHVS, CDR2 FQNEAQ. V gave up 5 bases and J gave up 1 base, with 19 bases separating them. This CDR3 has 17 residues. As DNA, the CDR3 is TGTGCCAGCAGCCTACTGCTCCGGGAGTGGGGCACAGATACGCAGTATTTT. It specifies CASSLLLREWGTDTQYF. The variable domain in full, with the rest retrieved from reference TRBV7-8 and TRBJ2-3, is GAGVSQSPRYKVAKRGQDVALRCDPISGHVSLFWYQQALGQGPEFLTYFQNEAQLDKSGLPSDRFFAERPEGSVSTLKIQRTQQEDSAVYLCASSLLLREWGTDTQYFGPGTRLTVL.

The rearrangement joins TRBV7-9 to TRBJ2-2; TRBD2 matches 9 bases. The V and J ends lost 5 bases and 5 bases, in that order; junction bases with no gene match: 9. The CDR3 has 16 residues. Germline CDR1 is SEHNR and CDR2 is FQNEAQ (reference sequence). The chain's CDR3 is CASSTYSGRGTGELFF. The CDR3 nucleotides are TGTGCCAGCAGCACTTATAGCGGGAGAGGTACCGGGGAGCTGTTTTTT.

The V call is TRBV23-1, the J call TRBJ1-2; D is possibly TRBD1 (5 bases). TRBV23-1 counts as an open reading frame of uncertain function. V dropped 8 bases and J dropped 4 bases, with 14 bases sitting between them. This CDR3 is built from 13 residues. CDR3 nucleotide sequence: TGCGCCAGCCCCCCGGGACTACTCTATGGCTACACCTTC. It yields the protein CASPPGLLYGYTF.

The chain couples TRBV28 to TRBJ2-3, with 11 bases matching TRBD1. The CDR3 spans 15 residues. Trimming cost V 4 bases and J 2 bases; bases outside gene matches: 2. Germline CDR1 is MDHEN and CDR2 is SYDVKM. The CDR3, as DNA: TGTGCCAGCAGTTGGGGACAGGGGGACACAGATACGCAGTATTTT. The encoded protein is CASSWGQGDTDTQYF.

This sequence joins TRBV30 and TRBJ1-2, with D possibly matching TRBD1 (6 bases). The V end was cut by 0 bases, the J end by 4 bases, with 15 bases between. The CDR3 runs 15 residues. Germline V lookup: CDR1 GTSNPN, CDR2 SVGIG (reference sequence). The CDR3 DNA is TGTGCCTGGAGTGTACGGGGCAGGGGCGCCTATGGCTACACCTTC. Protein product: CAWSVRGRGAYGYTF.

V usage is TRBV6-5 and J usage is TRBJ2-7, with D possibly being TRBD1 (6 bases). CDR1 MNHEY and CDR2 SVGAGI come from the germline V gene. V lost 0 bases and J lost 4, with 13 bases in between. This CDR3 is built from 15 residues. The CDR3 coding sequence is TGTGCCAGCAGTTACTCGAGGGGGTCCGGGTACGAGCAGTACTTC. Amino acid sequence: CASSYSRGSGYEQYF.

V and J are TRBV19 and TRBJ2-7; perhaps TRBD1 as D (7 bases). V dropped 7 bases and J dropped 7 bases, with 23 bases sitting between them. Germline V gene data show CDR1 as LNHDA and CDR2 as SQIVND (reference sequence). The CDR3 runs to 15 residues. CDR3 in amino acids: CASTPRGSQAGEQYF. Written as DNA, the CDR3 is TGTGCCAGTACTCCCAGGGGGTCCCAGGCGGGGGAGCAGTACTTC.

The J gene is TRBJ1-5, the V gene TRBV19, with TRBD1 matching 7 bases. The CDR3 has 15 amino acids. Looked up from germline, CDR1 is LNHDA and CDR2 is SQIVND (reference sequence). Losses at the gene ends were 9 bases for V and 4 bases for J; bases not matched to a gene: 12. The CDR3 DNA sequence: TGTGCCAGCAGAGCAGGGGGTAGATGGAATCAGCCCCAGCATTTT. It is translated as CASRAGGRWNQPQHF.

The J gene is TRBJ2-5, the V gene TRBV14; D unclear. Germline CDR1 SGHDN, CDR2 FVKESK. CDR3 size: 14 residues. V gave up 1 base and J gave up 1 base, with 7 bases separating them. This CDR3 reads CASSQGGVQETQYF. In DNA form, the CDR3 reads TGTGCCAGCAGCCAAGGCGGAGTCCAAGAGACCCAGTACTTC.

This clone was recorded only once. The chain employs TRBV5-6 and TRBJ1-5; 10 bases are shared with TRBD1. V shed 4 bases, J shed 2 bases, and the junction held 9 bases outside the gene matches. The CDR3 contains 17 residues. CDR1 is SGHDT, CDR2 YYEEEE, per germline. For the CDR3, the DNA is TGTGCCAGCAGCCCGGGGGGCGGGACAGGGGGCAATCAGCCCCAGCATTTT. Protein: CASSPGGGTGGNQPQHF.

The V call is TRBV7-2, the J call TRBJ2-5, with 7 positions matching TRBD1. The germline CDR1 and CDR2 sequences are SGHTA and FQGNSA. The length of the CDR3 is 17 residues. V was pared by 1 base and J by 5 bases, with 13 bases of the junction left unmatched. CDR3 protein: CASSLGRTDRQRETQYF. The CDR3 DNA is TGTGCCAGCAGCTTAGGTCGGACGGACAGGCAAAGGGAGACCCAGTACTTC.

This sequence joins TRBV29-1 and TRBJ2-3, with D unclear. Germline assignment: CDR1 SQVTM and CDR2 ANQGSEA. The CDR3 has 13 residues. Trimming stripped 4 bases from V and 5 bases from J, with 13 bases between. DNA of the CDR3: TGCAGCGTTGGCGGCAGAGTTGAAGATACGCAGTATTTT. Translated, it gives CSVGGRVEDTQYF.

For the CDR3, the DNA is TGTGCCAGTGGCCTTTACTCTGGGGCCAACGTCCTGACTTTC. It yields the protein CASGLYSGANVLTF. This chain connects TRBV2 to TRBJ2-6, with no clear D. V was trimmed by 9 bases and J by 0 bases, leaving 9 bases between them. Germline-derived CDR1 and CDR2 are SNHLY and FYNNEI. The CDR3 extends over 14 amino acids.

V is TRBV5-6 and J is TRBJ2-3, with 7 bases fitting TRBD1. Germline V gives CDR1 SGHDT, CDR2 YYEEEE. J lost 2 bases, V lost 2 bases, and 5 bases had no gene match. The length of the CDR3 is 15 residues. CDR3 amino acids: CASSFWDRPTDTQYF. The CDR3 DNA sequence: TGTGCCAGCAGCTTTTGGGACAGACCCACAGATACGCAGTATTTT.